This TCR beta chain was recorded in a study of blood T cell repertoires in COVID-19. Study details: Samples came from the United States, Italy and Spain, spanning acute and convalescent COVID-19. PBMCs, B-cell-depleted T cells, or T cells provided the cDNA or gDNA that made up the material.

Sequenced by immunoSEQ multiplex PCR; TCRdb stores in-frame clones only, minus some. The sample shows 250,000 to 300,000 clones, 88% of them seen only once. Trimming cost V 0 bases and J 0 bases, with 15 bases left between them. CDR1 and CDR2 (germline): PRHDT, FYEKMQ (reference sequence). The CDR3 covers 18 residues. The J gene is TRBJ1-5, the V gene TRBV13, with D hard to call. The receptor was derived from a woman between 40 and 50 years old who had recovered from COVID-19. Sequencing was done on a sample of peripheral blood. CDR3 protein: CASSLGLRARDSNQPQHF. The CDR3 nucleotides are TGTGCCAGCAGCTTAGGCCTGAGGGCCCGAGATAGCAATCAGCCCCAGCATTTT.